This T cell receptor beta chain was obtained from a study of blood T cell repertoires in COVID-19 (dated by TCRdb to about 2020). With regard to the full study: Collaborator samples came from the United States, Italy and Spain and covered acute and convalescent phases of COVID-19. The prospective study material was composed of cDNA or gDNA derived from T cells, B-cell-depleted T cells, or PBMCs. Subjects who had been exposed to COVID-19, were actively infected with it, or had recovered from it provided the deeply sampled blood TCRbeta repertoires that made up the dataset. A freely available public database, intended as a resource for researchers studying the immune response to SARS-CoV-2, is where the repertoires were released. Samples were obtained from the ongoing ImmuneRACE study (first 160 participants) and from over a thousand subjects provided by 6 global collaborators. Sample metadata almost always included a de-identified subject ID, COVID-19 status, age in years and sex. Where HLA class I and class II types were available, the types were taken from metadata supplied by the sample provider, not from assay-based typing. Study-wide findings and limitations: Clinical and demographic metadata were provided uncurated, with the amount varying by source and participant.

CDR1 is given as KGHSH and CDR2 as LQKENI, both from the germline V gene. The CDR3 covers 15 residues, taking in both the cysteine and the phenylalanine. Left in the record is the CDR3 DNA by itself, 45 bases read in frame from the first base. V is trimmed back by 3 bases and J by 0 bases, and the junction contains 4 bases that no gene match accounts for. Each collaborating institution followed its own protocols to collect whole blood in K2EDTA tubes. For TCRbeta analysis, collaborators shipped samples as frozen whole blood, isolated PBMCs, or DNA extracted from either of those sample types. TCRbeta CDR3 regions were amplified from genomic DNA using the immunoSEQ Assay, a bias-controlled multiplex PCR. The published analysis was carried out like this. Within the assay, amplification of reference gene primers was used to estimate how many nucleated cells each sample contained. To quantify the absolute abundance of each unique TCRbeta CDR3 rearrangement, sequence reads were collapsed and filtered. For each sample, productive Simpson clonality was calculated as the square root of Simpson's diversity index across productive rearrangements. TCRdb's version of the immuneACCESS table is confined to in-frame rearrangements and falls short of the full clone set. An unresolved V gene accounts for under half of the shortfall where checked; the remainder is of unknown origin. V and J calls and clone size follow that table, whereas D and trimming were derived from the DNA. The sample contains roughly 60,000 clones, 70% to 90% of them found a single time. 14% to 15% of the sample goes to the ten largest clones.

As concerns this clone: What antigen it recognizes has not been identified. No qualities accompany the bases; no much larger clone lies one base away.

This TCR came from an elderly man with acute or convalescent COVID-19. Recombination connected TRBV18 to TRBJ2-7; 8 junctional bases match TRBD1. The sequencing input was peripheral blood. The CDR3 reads CASSPGQGSSYEQYF. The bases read TGTGCCAGCTCACCCGGACAGGGTAGCTCCTACGAGCAGTACTTC.